This T cell receptor (beta chain) originates from a study of T cells in Graves' hyperthyroidism and ophthalmopathy. Study-wide points: Through a model of 13 V-J features, ophthalmopathy was separated from stable hyperthyroidism. Blood samples included most of the expanded thyroid clonotypes exceeding 0.001.

Trimming removed 1 base from V and 5 bases from J, with 15 bases in between. From germline, CDR1 is SGHTA and CDR2 FQGNSA. This CDR3 comprises 16 residues. The CDR3 regions of TCR beta were amplified from RNA transcripts. The HTBI set primed first-round TCR CDR3 RT-PCR. One entry per CDR3 protein, called by TCRdb with MiXCR from the multiplex PCR reads. This table holds nearly 750,000 distinct CDR3 sequences, 35% found once. As for this clonotype: What it binds is not known. A much bigger clone sits one base away, suggesting this may be a read error.

Sequencing input: blood. The V and J genes are TRBV7-2 and TRBJ1-5; TRBD1 is a possible D gene (5 bases). This clonotype was sampled from a woman aged 40 to 55 with Graves' hyperthyroidism. CDR3 DNA sequence: TGTGCCAGCAGCTTAGAGCACGGGGGAGGATATCAGCCCCAGCATTTT. Its translation: CASSLEHGGGYQPQHF.